A single sample is the source of the 14 T cell receptor beta chains below, sequenced in a study of long-term antiretroviral therapy in people with HIV. This was the immunoSEQ v3.0 assay at survey level. Libraries were prepared by immunoSEQ multiplex PCR; TCRdb keeps only in-frame clonotypes and omits some of them. The table shows about 36,000 clones, with roughly 87% occurring only once. The specimen was unsorted PBMCs, collected 0.6 years after starting antiretroviral therapy. The receptors were gathered from a man aged 18 to 29 with HIV.

This sequence joins TRBV28 and TRBJ1-2; a possible D gene is TRBD1 (6 bases). Germline CDR1 MDHEN, CDR2 SYDVKM. This CDR3 is 12 amino acids long. V dropped 6 bases and J dropped 5 bases, with 10 bases sitting between them. The CDR3 DNA is TGTGCCAGCAGCTTTACAGGGTATGGCTACACCTTC. Translation: CASSFTGYGYTF.

The J gene is TRBJ2-7, the V gene TRBV7-2, with D unresolved. V was shortened by 1 base and J by 1 base, with 11 bases between the two germline ends. Germline-derived CDR1 and CDR2 are SGHTA and FQGNSA. CDR3 length equals 15 residues. The CDR3 is CASSLEFPPSYEQYF. In nucleotides, the CDR3 is TGTGCCAGCAGCTTAGAGTTCCCTCCATCCTACGAGCAGTACTTC.

The rearrangement uses TRBV28 and TRBJ2-7; TRBD2 agrees at 12 bases. The CDR3 runs 16 residues. J was trimmed by 0 bases and V by 6 bases; bases with no gene match: 6. Germline V gene sequence: CDR1 MDHEN, CDR2 SYDVKM. The CDR3 nucleotides read TGTGCCAGCAGGACTAGCGGGAGAGTCGACTCCTACGAGCAGTACTTC. It translates to CASRTSGRVDSYEQYF.

This sequence joins TRBV7-2 and TRBJ2-4; tentative D call: TRBD1 (6 bases). V lost 5 bases, J lost 0 bases, and 11 bases lay in between. This CDR3 is built from 15 residues. The germline CDR1 and CDR2 sequences are SGHTA and FQGNSA. CDR3 nucleotide sequence: TGTGCCAGCAGCAAAGGACAGCTAGCCAAAAACATTCAGTACTTC. Translation: CASSKGQLAKNIQYF.

The J gene is TRBJ1-2, the V gene TRBV4-3, with a weak D call TRBD1 (6 bases). The germline gives CDR1 LGHNA, CDR2 YSLEER. Trimming took off 1 base at V and 7 bases at J, with 16 bases between the two ends. CDR3 size: 15 residues. CDR3 sequence (DNA): TGCGCCAGCAGCCAAGGCACCCCAGGGGTTGGTGGCTACACCTTC. Translating it yields CASSQGTPGVGGYTF.

The V call is TRBV5-5, the J call TRBJ1-5; unclear D gene. V lost 0 bases and J 7 bases, leaving 8 bases between the germline ends. The CDR3 runs 13 residues. CDR1 and CDR2 (germline): SGHKS, YYEKEE (reference sequence). The CDR3 DNA reads as TGTGCCAGCAGCTTGGGACCGACACAGCCCCAGCATTTT. Translating gives CASSLGPTQPQHF.

The rearrangement joins TRBV9 to TRBJ2-7; D is possibly TRBD2 (5 bases). Germline V gene data show CDR1 as SGDLS and CDR2 as YYNGEE. The germline V and J ends were trimmed by 4 bases and 1 base, with 12 bases remaining between them. This CDR3 is 14 amino acids long. CDR3 amino acids: CASSPRTLSYEQYF. In DNA form, the CDR3 reads TGTGCCAGCAGCCCCCGGACTTTGTCCTACGAGCAGTACTTC.

The chain recombines TRBV28 with TRBJ2-1; D gene unclear. The CDR3 consists of 15 residues. Per germline, CDR1 MDHEN and CDR2 SYDVKM. V was trimmed by 5 bases and J by 0 bases, leaving 11 bases between them. The CDR3 DNA reads as TGTGCCAGCAGTCGTTCCCGGCCCTCCTACAATGAGCAGTTCTTC. Amino acids: CASSRSRPSYNEQFF.

This rearrangement joins TRBV9 to TRBJ2-1; 8 bases map to TRBD2. V dropped 0 bases and J dropped 9; count of bases not matched to a gene: 8. The CDR3 is 15 residues long. In germline, CDR1 is SGDLS, CDR2 YYNGEE. CDR3 bases: TGTGCCAGCAGCGTAGGGGCTAGCGGGCTCGGTGAGCAGTTCTTC. Translating it yields CASSVGASGLGEQFF.

The chain couples TRBV5-1 to TRBJ2-7; D might be TRBD1 (6 bases). V lost 4 bases and J lost 2, with 16 bases in between. The germline V gene encodes CDR1 SGHRS and CDR2 YFSETQ. The CDR3 totals 15 residues. CDR3 sequence reads: CASSAGQRITYEQYF. The CDR3 nucleotides are TGCGCCAGCAGCGCCGGACAGAGAATTACCTACGAGCAGTACTTC.

This clone has a handful of counts. The chain has TRBV7-9 and TRBJ1-2, with D possibly matching TRBD1 (5 bases). The CDR3 is 14 residues long. Trimming took 1 base from V and 5 from J, leaving 11 bases between them. Germline V gene sequence: CDR1 SEHNR, CDR2 FQNEAQ (reference sequence). CDR3: CASSLGRELYGYTF. CDR3 sequence (DNA): TGTGCCAGCAGCTTAGGCAGGGAGCTATATGGCTACACCTTC.

This sequence joins TRBV19 and TRBJ2-1; D gene unclear. Per the germline V gene, CDR1 is LNHDA and CDR2 is SQIVND (reference sequence). Between the trimmed V and J ends, which lost 7 bases and 7 bases, there was a span of 17 bases. This CDR3 spans 14 amino acids. As DNA, the CDR3 is TGTGCCAGTACGTTGGGCTCGCTGGGGAATGAGCAGTTCTTC. The encoded protein is CASTLGSLGNEQFF.

This clone is labeled medium-sized. This sequence joins TRBV29-1 and TRBJ2-7; D is perhaps TRBD1 (5 bases). The CDR3 consists of 14 residues. Trimming stripped 0 bases from V and 2 bases from J, with 11 bases between. CDR1 and CDR2 from the germline V gene are SQVTM and ANQGSEA. The CDR3 region has the DNA TGCAGCGTTGAAGATGGAACAGGAGCCTACGAGCAGTACTTC. Translated: CSVEDGTGAYEQYF.

The gene calls are TRBV27 and TRBJ1-5, with a tentative D call TRBD1 (6 bases). CDR3 size: 14 residues. Germline CDR1 and CDR2: MNHEY and SMNVEV (reference sequence). V lost 5 bases, J lost 3 bases, and 11 bases lay in between. CDR3 region: CASSVQGPNQPQHF. The CDR3 nucleotides are TGTGCCAGCAGTGTACAGGGTCCCAATCAGCCCCAGCATTTT.